The present entry profiles one TCR beta chain with its context. No cognate antigen has been identified for it. No base quality values were provided; no much bigger clone lies one nucleotide off. The library was made by the immunoSEQ multiplex PCR assay. TCRdb provides this immuneACCESS table in a form limited to in-frame rearrangements. Some clones are lacking; in checked studies, under half of them reflect an unresolved V gene, and why the rest are absent is not known. This sample has 45,000 to 65,000 clones in its table, and 85% to 95% of those were observed once. The top ten clonotypes cover 3% to 4.5% of the sample. These data originate in a study of T cell changes during pregnancy in multiple sclerosis (dated by TCRdb to about 2019). Broadly, across the study: The study examined how the T cell repertoire changed over the course of pregnancy in women with multiple sclerosis.

Trimming removed 3 bases from V and 5 bases from J; the gene matches leave 9 bases unexplained. Taken from the germline V gene, the CDR1 and CDR2 loops are MDHEN and SYDVKM. The CDR3 holds 16 amino acids from the cysteine to the phenylalanine. Only the CDR3 DNA stays, 48 bases, in frame from base 1. The TCR was taken from a female donor in good health, enrolled as a control in a pregnancy study. The sequence links TRBV28 to TRBJ2-1, and 8 junction bases match TRBD2. The sample here was peripheral blood, taken after pregnancy. The CDR3 has the sequence CASSFFAGGAHNEQFF. The sequenced DNA is TGTGCCAGCAGTTTTTTCGCGGGAGGTGCCCACAATGAGCAGTTCTTC.